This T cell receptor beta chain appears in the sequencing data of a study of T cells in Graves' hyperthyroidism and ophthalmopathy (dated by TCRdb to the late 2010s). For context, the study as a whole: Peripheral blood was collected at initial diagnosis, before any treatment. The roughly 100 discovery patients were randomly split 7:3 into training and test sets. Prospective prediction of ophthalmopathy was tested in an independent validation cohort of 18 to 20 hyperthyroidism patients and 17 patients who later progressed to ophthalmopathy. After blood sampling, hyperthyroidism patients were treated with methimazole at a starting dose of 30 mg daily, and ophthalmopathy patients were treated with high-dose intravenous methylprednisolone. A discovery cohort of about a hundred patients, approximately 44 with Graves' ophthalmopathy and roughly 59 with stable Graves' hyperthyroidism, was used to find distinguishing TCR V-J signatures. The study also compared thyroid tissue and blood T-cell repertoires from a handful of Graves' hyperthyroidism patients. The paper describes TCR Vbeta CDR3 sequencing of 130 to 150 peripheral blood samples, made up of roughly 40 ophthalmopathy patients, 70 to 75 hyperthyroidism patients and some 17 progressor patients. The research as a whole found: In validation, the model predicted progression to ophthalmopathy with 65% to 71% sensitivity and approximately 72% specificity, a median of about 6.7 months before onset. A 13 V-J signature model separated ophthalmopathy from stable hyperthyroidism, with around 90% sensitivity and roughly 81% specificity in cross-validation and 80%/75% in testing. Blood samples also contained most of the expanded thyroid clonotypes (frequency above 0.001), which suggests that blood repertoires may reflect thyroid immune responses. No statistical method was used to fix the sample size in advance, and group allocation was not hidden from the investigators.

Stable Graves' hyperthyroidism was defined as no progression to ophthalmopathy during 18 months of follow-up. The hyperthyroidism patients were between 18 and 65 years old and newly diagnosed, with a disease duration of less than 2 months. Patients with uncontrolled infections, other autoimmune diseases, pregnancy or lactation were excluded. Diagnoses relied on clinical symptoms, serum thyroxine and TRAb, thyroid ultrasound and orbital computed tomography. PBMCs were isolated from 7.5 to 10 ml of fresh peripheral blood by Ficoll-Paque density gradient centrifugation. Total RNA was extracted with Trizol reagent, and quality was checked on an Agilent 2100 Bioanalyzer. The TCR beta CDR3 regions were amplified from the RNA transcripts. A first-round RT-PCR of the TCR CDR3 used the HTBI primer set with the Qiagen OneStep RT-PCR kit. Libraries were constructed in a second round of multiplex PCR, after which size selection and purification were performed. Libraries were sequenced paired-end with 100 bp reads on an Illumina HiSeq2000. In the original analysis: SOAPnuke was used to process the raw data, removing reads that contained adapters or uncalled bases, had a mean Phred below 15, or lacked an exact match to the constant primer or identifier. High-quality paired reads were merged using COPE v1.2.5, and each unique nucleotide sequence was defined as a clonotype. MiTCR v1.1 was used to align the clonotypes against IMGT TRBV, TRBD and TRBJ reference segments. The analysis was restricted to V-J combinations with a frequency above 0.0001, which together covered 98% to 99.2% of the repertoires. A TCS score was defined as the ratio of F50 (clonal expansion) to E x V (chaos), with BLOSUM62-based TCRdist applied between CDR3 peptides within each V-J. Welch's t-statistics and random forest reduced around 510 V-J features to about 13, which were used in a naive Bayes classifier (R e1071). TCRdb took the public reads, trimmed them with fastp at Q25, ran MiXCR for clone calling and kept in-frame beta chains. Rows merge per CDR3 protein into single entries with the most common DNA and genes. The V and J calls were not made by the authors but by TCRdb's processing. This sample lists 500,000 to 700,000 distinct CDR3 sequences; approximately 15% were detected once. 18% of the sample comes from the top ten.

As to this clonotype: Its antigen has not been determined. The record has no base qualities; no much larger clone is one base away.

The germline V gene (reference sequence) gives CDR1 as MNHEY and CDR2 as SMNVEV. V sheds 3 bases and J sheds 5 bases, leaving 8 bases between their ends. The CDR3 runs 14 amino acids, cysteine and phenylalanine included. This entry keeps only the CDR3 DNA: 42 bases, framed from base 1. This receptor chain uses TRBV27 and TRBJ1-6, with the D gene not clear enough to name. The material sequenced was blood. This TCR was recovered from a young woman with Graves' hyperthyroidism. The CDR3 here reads CASSFSSNNSPLHF. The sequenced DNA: TGTGCCAGCAGTTTCTCCAGTAATAATTCACCCCTCCACTTT.